This T cell receptor (beta chain) originates from a study of T cells in Graves' hyperthyroidism and ophthalmopathy. Study-wide context: Peripheral blood draws took place at initial diagnosis, ahead of any treatment.

Disease duration was under 3 months in the ophthalmopathy patients, who also had a Clinical Activity Score of at least 3 and a NOSPECS grade of at least 4. The authors obtained PBMCs from around 10 ml of fresh peripheral blood. This clonotype was observed many times. TCR beta CDR3 sequences were amplified from RNA transcripts. The HTBI primer set was used in a first-round RT-PCR of the TCR CDR3. A single record per CDR3 protein comes from TCRdb applying MiXCR to the multiplex PCR reads. The sample contains approximately 520,000 distinct CDR3 sequences, around a quarter of which appear only once. Per germline, CDR1 GTSNPN and CDR2 SVGIG (reference sequence). The CDR3 extends over 13 amino acids. Trimming shortened V by 2 bases and J by 1 base, and 8 bases separated the two germline ends.

This clonotype was sampled from a woman aged 25-40 years with Graves' ophthalmopathy. V is TRBV30 and J is TRBJ1-1; no clear D. The sample comprised blood. Here the CDR3 DNA reads TGTGCCTGGAGTTGGTCCAGGAACACTGAAGCTTTCTTT. Encoded protein: CAWSWSRNTEAFF. The full variable domain, its missing parts supplied by reference TRBV30 and TRBJ1-1, is SQTIHQWPATLVQPVGSPLSLECTVEGTSNPNLYWYRQAAGRGLQLLFYSVGIGQISSEVPQNLSASRPQDRQFILSSKKLLLSDSGFYLCAWSWSRNTEAFFGQGTRLTVV.